The 18 T cell receptor beta chains in this list originate from one sample, sequenced in a study of early T cells in non-severe SARS-CoV-2 infection. MiXCR, run by TCRdb on the 5' RACE reads, gives a single entry per CDR3 protein. The top ten hold around 15% of the sample, which has 65,000 to 85,000 distinct CDR3 sequences, 9% to 10% seen once. Sequencing used whole blood, obtained at baseline. These receptors were collected from an adult who was a healthcare worker with PCR-confirmed SARS-CoV-2 infection or an uninfected control (not recorded which).

The table lists this clonotype with many counts. The rearrangement joins TRBV7-6 to TRBJ2-2; 10 bases fit TRBD2. The V segment lost 3 bases and the J segment 6 bases; nucleotides outside the gene matches: 7. Germline V gene lookup returns CDR1 SGHVS and CDR2 FNYEAQ. The length of the CDR3 is 16 residues. CDR3 DNA: TGTGCCAGCAGCTTCCCTAGCGGGAGACAGGCCGGGGAGCTGTTTTTT. The encoded protein is CASSFPSGRQAGELFF.

This clonotype was counted at least ten times. V and J are TRBV6-2 or TRBV6-3 and TRBJ2-1; 13 positions match TRBD2. Germline assignment: CDR1 MNHEY and CDR2 SVGEGT. V dropped 7 bases and J dropped 4; count of bases not matched to a gene: 4. The CDR3 runs 15 residues. CDR3 in amino acids: CASIPGLAGYNEQFF. For the CDR3, the DNA is TGTGCCAGCATACCGGGACTAGCGGGATACAATGAGCAGTTCTTC.

In DNA, the CDR3 is TGTGCCAGCAGCTCCTCCTGGGGGACTGAGCAGTTCTTC. Amino acid sequence: CASSSSWGTEQFF. V gene TRBV7-3 combines with J gene TRBJ2-1; D may be TRBD1 or TRBD2 (5 bases each). V lost 4 bases and J lost 9, with 13 bases in between. The V gene's germline CDR1 is SGHTA and CDR2 FQGTGA. This CDR3 contains 13 residues.

This clonotype was seen many times. The V gene is TRBV11-2, the J gene TRBJ2-1, with TRBD2 matching over 10 bases. CDR3 size: 16 residues. Trimming removed 4 bases from V and 5 bases from J; junction bases left unmatched: 8. CDR1 and CDR2 from the germline V gene are SGHAT and FQNNGV. In nucleotides, the CDR3 is TGTGCCAGCAGCTCGGCTCTAGCGGGAGAACACAATGAGCAGTTCTTC. The encoded protein is CASSSALAGEHNEQFF.

This clonotype was counted ten times or more. The chain joins TRBV10-2 to TRBJ2-1; D gene ambiguous. In germline, CDR1 is WSHSY, CDR2 SAAADI. V was trimmed by 4 bases and J by 6 bases, leaving 4 bases between them. This CDR3 is built from 11 residues. The CDR3 DNA reads TGCGCCAGCAGTGTACCCAATGAGCAGTTCTTC. The encoded protein is CASSVPNEQFF.

This clonotype was counted many times. CDR3 DNA sequence: TGTGCCAGCAGCTTAGGGGCAGGGGAAAACTCTGGGGCCAACGTCCTGACTTTC. This codes for CASSLGAGENSGANVLTF. This chain joins TRBV7-6 and TRBJ2-6; D possibly corresponds to TRBD1 (6 bases). Germline V CDR1 and CDR2: SGHVS, FNYEAQ. V was trimmed by 1 base and J by 0 bases, leaving 13 bases between them. The CDR3 sequence is 18 residues long. Supplemented by reference TRBV7-6 and TRBJ2-6, the full variable domain reads GAGVSQSPRYKVTKRGQDVALRCDPISGHVSLYWYRQALGQGPEFLTYFNYEAQQDKSGLPNDRFSAERPEGSISTLTIQRTEQRDSAMYRCASSLGAGENSGANVLTFGAGSRLTVL.

This clonotype has ten or more counts. V is TRBV27 and J is TRBJ2-1; TRBD2 aligns across 8 bases. V dropped 2 bases and J dropped 3; count of bases not matched to a gene: 3. Germline-derived CDR1 and CDR2 are MNHEY and SMNVEV (reference sequence). The CDR3 consists of 15 residues. The CDR3 spells CASSLGSGIYNEQFF. In nucleotides, the CDR3 is TGTGCCAGCAGTTTAGGTAGCGGGATCTACAATGAGCAGTTCTTC.

Written as DNA, the CDR3 is TGTGCCAGTAGACTCCTAAATCAGCCCCAGCATTTT. Encoded protein: CASRLLNQPQHF. V is TRBV19 and J is TRBJ1-5; D is uncertain. Trimming removed 6 bases at V and 4 bases at J, with 7 bases between. The germline V gene encodes CDR1 LNHDA and CDR2 SQIVND (reference sequence). The CDR3 loop spans 12 amino acids.

This clonotype was counted between two and nine times. The genes are TRBV11-2 and TRBJ2-1, with 7 bases fitting TRBD2. Germline CDR1 reads SGHAT; CDR2 reads FQNNGV. The V and J ends lost 4 bases and 3 bases, in that order; junction bases with no gene match: 6. The length of the CDR3 is 15 residues. CDR3 residues: CASSSAGGSYNEQFF. In nucleotides, the CDR3 is TGTGCCAGCAGCTCGGCGGGCGGGAGCTACAATGAGCAGTTCTTC.

The table lists this clonotype with a few counts. V is TRBV10-3 and J is TRBJ2-7, with unresolved D. The CDR3 spans 12 residues. The germline V gene encodes CDR1 ENHRY and CDR2 SYGVKD. Trimming cost V 1 base and J 1 base, with 2 bases left between them. CDR3 sequence: CAISEWSYEQYF. DNA for the CDR3: TGTGCCATCAGTGAGTGGTCCTACGAGCAGTACTTC.

The chain joins TRBV4-1 to TRBJ2-2; no clear D gene. V dropped 8 bases and J dropped 3 bases, with 16 bases sitting between them. The length of the CDR3 is 15 residues. The V gene's germline CDR1 is MGHRA and CDR2 YSYEKL. This chain's CDR3 is CASGRAGRDTGELFF. CDR3 sequence (DNA): TGCGCCAGCGGTCGGGCAGGTCGCGACACCGGGGAGCTGTTTTTT.

This clonotype showed up many times. The chain couples TRBV29-1 to TRBJ2-1; D gene uncertain. V was shortened by 4 bases and J by 0 bases, with 7 bases between the two germline ends. Germline V gives CDR1 SQVTM, CDR2 ANQGSEA. The CDR3 is made up of 13 amino acids. As DNA, the CDR3 is TGCAGCGTTGGTTCGAGCTCCTACAATGAGCAGTTCTTC. Its protein product is CSVGSSSYNEQFF.

This clonotype came up many times. The chain has TRBV7-9 and TRBJ2-2; D might be TRBD1 (6 bases). Germline loops: CDR1 SEHNR, CDR2 FQNEAQ (reference sequence). V was trimmed by 5 bases and J by 5 bases, leaving 12 bases between them. This CDR3 has 14 amino acids. Written as DNA, the CDR3 is TGTGCCAGCAGCCAACCGACAGGTACCGGGGAGCTGTTTTTT. Its translation is CASSQPTGTGELFF.

This clonotype was picked up a small number of times. The J gene is TRBJ2-7, the V gene TRBV6-2 or TRBV6-3; 10 bases line up with TRBD2. V gave up 2 bases and J gave up 4 bases; unmatched junction bases: 2. The length of the CDR3 is 14 residues. CDR1 is MNHEY and CDR2 is SVGEGT in the germline V gene. In DNA form, the CDR3 reads TGTGCCAGCAGTTACGCGGGACTAGCGTACGAGCAGTACTTC. This sequence encodes CASSYAGLAYEQYF.

Many counts were recorded for this clonotype. The chain is built from TRBV20-1 and TRBJ2-2, with TRBD2 matching 10 bases. The CDR3 totals 14 residues. V trimming: 5 bases; J trimming: 1 base; junction bases outside the gene matches: 1. CDR1 DFQATT and CDR2 SNEGSKA come from the germline V gene (reference sequence). CDR3 residues: CSAWTSGNTGELFF. The CDR3 coding sequence is TGCAGTGCTTGGACTAGCGGGAACACCGGGGAGCTGTTTTTT.

The J gene is TRBJ2-7, the V gene TRBV14, with 10 bases matching TRBD1. V lost 5 bases and J lost 4; bases outside the gene matches: 8. Germline CDR1 is SGHDN and CDR2 is FVKESK. The CDR3 is 15 residues long. The CDR3 loop reads CASSKTGGVNYEQYF. The CDR3 nucleotides read TGTGCCAGCAGCAAGACAGGGGGCGTGAATTACGAGCAGTACTTC.

The V gene is TRBV29-1, the J gene TRBJ2-2, with D tentatively TRBD1 (7 bases). V was trimmed by 7 bases and J by 6 bases, leaving 12 bases between them. CDR1 and CDR2 from the germline V gene are SQVTM and ANQGSEA. The CDR3 loop spans 12 amino acids. The CDR3 DNA reads TGCAGCGCCAGGGGGGCGGCCGGGGAGCTGTTTTTT. Translated: CSARGAAGELFF.

The CDR3 coding sequence is TGTGCCAGCAGCCCGGACAGGGCGTACGAGCAGTACTTC. Translated: CASSPDRAYEQYF. The rearrangement links TRBV7-8 to TRBJ2-7; TRBD1 agrees at 8 bases. This CDR3 region has 13 residues. CDR1 and CDR2 (germline): SGHVS, FQNEAQ. Germline trimming cut 5 bases from V and 4 bases from J; bases unmatched to any gene: 4.